This T cell receptor (beta chain) was identified in a study of blood T cell repertoires in COVID-19. Germline lookup yields CDR1 SQVTM and CDR2 ANQGSEA. This CDR3 is built from 15 residues. The V segment lost 0 bases and the J segment 5 bases; nucleotides outside the gene matches: 3. Generated by immunoSEQ multiplex PCR, the TCRdb table keeps only in-frame clones and is missing some. The data contain just under 20,000 clones, 88% of them seen just once; the ten biggest clones take up around 10%. The sequence was collected from a human donor in a cohort sampled during active COVID-19. The chain carries TRBV29-1 and TRBJ2-2; 10 bases align to TRBD2. The sample comprised peripheral blood. For the CDR3, the DNA is TGCAGCGTTGAAGATAAGCGGGGGGGAACCGGGGAGCTGTTTTTT. Protein product: CSVEDKRGGTGELFF.